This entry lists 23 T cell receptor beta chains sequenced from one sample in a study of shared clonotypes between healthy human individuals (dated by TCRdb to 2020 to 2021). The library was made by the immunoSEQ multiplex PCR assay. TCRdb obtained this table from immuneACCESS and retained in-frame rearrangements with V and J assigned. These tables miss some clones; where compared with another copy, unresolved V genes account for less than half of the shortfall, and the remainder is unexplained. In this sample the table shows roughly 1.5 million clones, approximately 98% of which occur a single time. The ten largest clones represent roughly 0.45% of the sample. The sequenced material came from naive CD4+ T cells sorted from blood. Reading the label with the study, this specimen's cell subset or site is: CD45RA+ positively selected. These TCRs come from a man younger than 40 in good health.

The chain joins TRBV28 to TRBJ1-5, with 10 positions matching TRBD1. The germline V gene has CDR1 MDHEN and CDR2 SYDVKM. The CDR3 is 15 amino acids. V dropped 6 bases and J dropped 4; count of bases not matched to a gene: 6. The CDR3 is CASRMTGGRNQPQHF. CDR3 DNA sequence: TGTGCCAGCAGGATGACAGGGGGCAGGAATCAGCCCCAGCATTTT.

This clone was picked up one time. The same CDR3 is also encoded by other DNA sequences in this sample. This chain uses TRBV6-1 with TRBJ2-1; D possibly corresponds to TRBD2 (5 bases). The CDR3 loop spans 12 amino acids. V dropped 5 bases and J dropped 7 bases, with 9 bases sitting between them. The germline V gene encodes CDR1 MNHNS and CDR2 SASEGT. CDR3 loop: CASSLAGNEQFF. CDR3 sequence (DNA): TGTGCCAGCAGTCTAGCCGGGAATGAGCAGTTCTTC.

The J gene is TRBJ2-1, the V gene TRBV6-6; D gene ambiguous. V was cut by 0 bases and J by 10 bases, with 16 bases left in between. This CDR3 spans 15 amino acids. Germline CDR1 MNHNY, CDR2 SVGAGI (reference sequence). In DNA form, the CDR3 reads TGTGCCAGCAGTTACTCGCCAGCCGATCAGCCAGAGCAGTTCTTC. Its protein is CASSYSPADQPEQFF.

The CDR3 is CASSSGAQAHTQYF. The CDR3 nucleotides are TGTGCCAGCAGTTCTGGGGCCCAGGCCCATACGCAGTATTTT. This chain connects TRBV28 to TRBJ2-3, with D perhaps TRBD1 (5 bases). CDR3 length: 14 residues. Germline V lookup: CDR1 MDHEN, CDR2 SYDVKM. V lost 4 bases to trimming and J lost 7 bases, with 15 bases between them.

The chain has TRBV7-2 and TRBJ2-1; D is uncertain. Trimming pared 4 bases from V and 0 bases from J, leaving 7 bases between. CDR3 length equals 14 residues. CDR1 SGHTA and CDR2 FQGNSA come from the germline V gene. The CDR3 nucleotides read TGTGCCAGCAGCTCCCACTCCTCCTACAATGAGCAGTTCTTC. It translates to CASSSHSSYNEQFF.

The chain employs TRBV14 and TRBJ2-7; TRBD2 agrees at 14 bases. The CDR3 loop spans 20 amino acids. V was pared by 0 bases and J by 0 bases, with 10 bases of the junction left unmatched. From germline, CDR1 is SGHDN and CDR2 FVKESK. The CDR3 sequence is CASSQDRRLAGGPNSYEQYF. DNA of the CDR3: TGTGCCAGCAGCCAAGATCGGCGACTAGCGGGAGGGCCTAACTCCTACGAGCAGTACTTC. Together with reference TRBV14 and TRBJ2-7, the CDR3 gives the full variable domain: EAGVTQFPSHSVIEKGQTVTLRCDPISGHDNLYWYRRVMGKEIKFLLHFVKESKQDESGMPNNRFLAERTGGTYSTLKVQPAELEDSGVYFCASSQDRRLAGGPNSYEQYFGPGTRLTVT.

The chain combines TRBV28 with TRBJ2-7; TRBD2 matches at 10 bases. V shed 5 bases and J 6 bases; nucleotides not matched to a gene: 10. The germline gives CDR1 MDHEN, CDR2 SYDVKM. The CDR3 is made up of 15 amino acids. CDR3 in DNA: TGTGCCAGCAGTACCCCTAGCGGGAGCGAGGGCGAGCAGTACTTC. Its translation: CASSTPSGSEGEQYF.

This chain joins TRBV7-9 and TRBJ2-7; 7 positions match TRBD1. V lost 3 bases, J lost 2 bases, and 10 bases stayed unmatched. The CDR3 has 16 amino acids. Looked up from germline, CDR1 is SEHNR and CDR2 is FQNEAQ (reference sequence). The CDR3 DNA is TGTGCCAGCAGCTTCTGGGAACAGGGGATCCCCTACGAGCAGTACTTC. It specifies CASSFWEQGIPYEQYF.

The CDR3 reads CASSPPSRGSGYTF. The CDR3 DNA reads TGTGCCAGCAGTCCTCCTTCCAGGGGGAGCGGCTACACCTTC. The genes are TRBV28 and TRBJ1-2; 7 positions match TRBD1. CDR1 and CDR2 from the germline V gene are MDHEN and SYDVKM. V gave up 5 bases and J gave up 8 bases; unmatched junction bases: 11. The CDR3 runs to 14 residues.

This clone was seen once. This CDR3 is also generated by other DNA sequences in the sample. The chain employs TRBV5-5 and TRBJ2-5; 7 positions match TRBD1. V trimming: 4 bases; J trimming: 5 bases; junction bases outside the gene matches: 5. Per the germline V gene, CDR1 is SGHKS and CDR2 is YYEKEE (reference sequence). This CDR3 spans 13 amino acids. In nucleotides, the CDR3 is TGTGCCAGCAGCCCGACAGGGTTGGAGACCCAGTACTTC. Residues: CASSPTGLETQYF.

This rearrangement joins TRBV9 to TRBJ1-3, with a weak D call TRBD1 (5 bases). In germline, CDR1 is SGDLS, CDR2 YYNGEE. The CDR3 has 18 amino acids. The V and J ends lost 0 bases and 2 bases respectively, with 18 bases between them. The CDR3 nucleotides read TGTGCCAGCAGCGTAGATCCATCCCGAGGGGAAGCTGGAAACACCATATATTTT. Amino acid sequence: CASSVDPSRGEAGNTIYF.

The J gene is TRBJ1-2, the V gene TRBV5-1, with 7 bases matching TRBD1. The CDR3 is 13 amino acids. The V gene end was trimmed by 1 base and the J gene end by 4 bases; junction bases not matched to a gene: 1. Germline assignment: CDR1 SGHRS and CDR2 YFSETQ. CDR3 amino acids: CASSLTGVYGYTF. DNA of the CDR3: TGCGCCAGCAGCTTGACAGGGGTCTATGGCTACACCTTC.

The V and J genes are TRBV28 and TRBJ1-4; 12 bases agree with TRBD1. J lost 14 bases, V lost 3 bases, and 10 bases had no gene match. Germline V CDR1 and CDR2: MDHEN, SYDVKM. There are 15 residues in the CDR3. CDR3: CASSLGTGGPVRLFF. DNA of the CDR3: TGTGCCAGCAGTTTGGGGACAGGGGGCCCGGTTAGGCTGTTTTTT.

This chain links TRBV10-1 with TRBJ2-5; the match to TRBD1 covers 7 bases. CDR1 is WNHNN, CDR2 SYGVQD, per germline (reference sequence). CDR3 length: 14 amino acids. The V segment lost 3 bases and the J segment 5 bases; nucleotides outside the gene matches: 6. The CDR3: CASSDRDSRETQYF. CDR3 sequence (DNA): TGCGCCAGCAGTGACCGGGACAGTAGGGAGACCCAGTACTTC.

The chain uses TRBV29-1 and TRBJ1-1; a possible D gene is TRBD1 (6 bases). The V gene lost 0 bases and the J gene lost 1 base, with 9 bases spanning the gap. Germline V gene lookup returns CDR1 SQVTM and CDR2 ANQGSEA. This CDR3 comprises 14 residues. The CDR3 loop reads CSVEETGWNTEAFF. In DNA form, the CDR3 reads TGCAGCGTTGAAGAAACAGGGTGGAACACTGAAGCTTTCTTT.

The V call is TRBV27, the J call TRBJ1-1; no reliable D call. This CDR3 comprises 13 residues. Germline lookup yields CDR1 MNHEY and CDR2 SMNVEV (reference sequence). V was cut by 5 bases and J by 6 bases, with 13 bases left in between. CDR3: CASSPQRRAEAFF. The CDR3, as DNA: TGTGCCAGCAGTCCACAACGGAGAGCTGAAGCTTTCTTT.

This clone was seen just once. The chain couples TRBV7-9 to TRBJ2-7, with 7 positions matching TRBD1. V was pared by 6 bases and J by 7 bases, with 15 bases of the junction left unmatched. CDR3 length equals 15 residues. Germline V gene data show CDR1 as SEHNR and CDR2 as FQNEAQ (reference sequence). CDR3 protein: CASSSRQGALREQYF. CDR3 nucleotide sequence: TGTGCCAGCAGTTCACGACAGGGAGCCCTAAGGGAGCAGTACTTC.

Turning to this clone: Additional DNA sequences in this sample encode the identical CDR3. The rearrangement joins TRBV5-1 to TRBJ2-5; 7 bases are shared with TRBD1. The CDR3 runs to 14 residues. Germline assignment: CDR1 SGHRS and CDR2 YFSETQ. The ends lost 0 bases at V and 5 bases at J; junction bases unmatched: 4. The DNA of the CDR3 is TGCGCCAGCAGCTTGGGAGGGGGCCAGGAGACCCAGTACTTC. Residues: CASSLGGGQETQYF.

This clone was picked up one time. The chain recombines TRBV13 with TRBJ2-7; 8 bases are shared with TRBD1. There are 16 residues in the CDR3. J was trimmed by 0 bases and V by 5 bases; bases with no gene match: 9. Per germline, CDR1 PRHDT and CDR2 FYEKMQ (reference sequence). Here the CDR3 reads CASSPGQGEASYEQYF. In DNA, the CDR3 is TGTGCCAGCAGCCCAGGACAGGGTGAGGCCTCCTACGAGCAGTACTTC.

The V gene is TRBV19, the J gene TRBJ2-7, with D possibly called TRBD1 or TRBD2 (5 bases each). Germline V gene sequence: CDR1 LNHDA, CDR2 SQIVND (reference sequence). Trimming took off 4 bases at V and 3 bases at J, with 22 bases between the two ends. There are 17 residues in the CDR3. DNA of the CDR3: TGTGCCAGTAGTAGGGACGGGTTTGGCAAGGTCGGCTACGAGCAGTACTTC. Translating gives CASSRDGFGKVGYEQYF.

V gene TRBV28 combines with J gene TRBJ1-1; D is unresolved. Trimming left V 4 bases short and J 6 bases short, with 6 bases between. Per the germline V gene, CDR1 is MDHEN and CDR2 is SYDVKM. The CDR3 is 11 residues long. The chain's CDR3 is CASSSPPEAFF. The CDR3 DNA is TGTGCCAGCAGTTCCCCCCCTGAAGCTTTCTTT.

The CDR3 loop is CASSRRSTGNNNEQFF. CDR3 DNA sequence: TGTGCCAGCTCACGTCGGTCGACAGGGAACAACAATGAGCAGTTCTTC. V is TRBV9 and J is TRBJ2-1; 7 bases match TRBD1. The length of the CDR3 is 16 residues. The trim removed 7 bases at V and 5 bases at J, leaving 15 bases unmatched. In germline, CDR1 is SGDLS, CDR2 YYNGEE.

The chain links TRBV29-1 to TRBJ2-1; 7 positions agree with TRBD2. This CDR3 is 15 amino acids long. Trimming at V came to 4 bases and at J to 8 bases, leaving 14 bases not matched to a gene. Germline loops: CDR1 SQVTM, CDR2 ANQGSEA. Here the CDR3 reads CSVVGWGGSAHEQFF. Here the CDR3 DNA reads TGCAGCGTTGTGGGTTGGGGCGGGAGCGCCCATGAGCAGTTCTTC.